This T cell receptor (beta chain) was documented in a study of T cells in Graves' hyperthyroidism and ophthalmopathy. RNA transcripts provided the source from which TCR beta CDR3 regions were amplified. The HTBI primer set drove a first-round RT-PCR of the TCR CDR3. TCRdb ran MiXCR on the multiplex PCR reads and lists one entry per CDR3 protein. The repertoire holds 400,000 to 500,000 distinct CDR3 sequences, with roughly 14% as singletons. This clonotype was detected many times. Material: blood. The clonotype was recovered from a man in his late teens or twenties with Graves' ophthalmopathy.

For the CDR3, the DNA is TGTGCCACCAGTGAGCCGGGACAGGGGGTCCATGAGCAGTTCTTC. This sequence encodes CATSEPGQGVHEQFF. The chain joins TRBV24-1 to TRBJ2-1; 11 positions match TRBD1. CDR3 length equals 15 residues. The V and J ends lost 4 bases and 8 bases, in that order; junction bases with no gene match: 6. CDR1 and CDR2 (germline): KGHDR, SFDVKD.